This entry lists 15 T cell receptor beta chains sequenced from one sample in a study of CD8+CD57+ T cells in acquired aplastic anemia. Profiling that covered TCR beta VDJ and CDR3 relied on genomic DNA as its template. MiXCR was run by TCRdb on the reads, yielding one entry per CDR3 protein. This sample has approximately 130,000 distinct CDR3 sequences; about 40% occur once, and the top ten carry roughly 8.9%. The source material was sorted CD4+, CD8+, or CD8+CD57+ T cells (not recorded which) from PBMCs. These TCRs come from a human donor in good health, serving as a control.

V and J are TRBV24-1 and TRBJ2-1, with 7 bases that match TRBD2. The CDR3 is 16 amino acids. Germline trimming cut 4 bases from V and 2 bases from J; bases unmatched to any gene: 7. Per the germline V gene, CDR1 is KGHDR and CDR2 is SFDVKD. CDR3 residues: CATSDPSGNAYNEQFF. The DNA for the CDR3 is TGTGCCACCAGTGACCCAAGCGGGAACGCCTACAATGAGCAGTTCTTC.

The gene calls are TRBV9 and TRBJ2-1, with TRBD1 matching 8 bases. J was trimmed by 1 base and V by 4 bases; bases with no gene match: 4. The CDR3 runs 15 residues. From germline, CDR1 is SGDLS and CDR2 YYNGEE. CDR3 DNA sequence: TGTGCCAGCAGCCCCACAGGGGGATCCTACAATGAGCAGTTCTTC. Protein sequence: CASSPTGGSYNEQFF. The full variable domain, in which reference TRBV9 and TRBJ2-1 provide the parts outside the CDR3, is DSGVTQTPKHLITATGQRVTLRCSPRSGDLSVYWYQQSLDQGLQFLIQYYNGEERAKGNILERFSAQQFPDLHSELNLSSLELGDSALYFCASSPTGGSYNEQFFGPGTRLTVL.

This clonotype was recorded many times. The V call is TRBV7-6, the J call TRBJ2-1; 7 bases agree with TRBD2. V shed 1 base, J shed 8 bases, and the junction held 8 bases outside the gene matches. The CDR3 has 15 residues. CDR1 SGHVS and CDR2 FNYEAQ come from the germline V gene. The CDR3 region is CASSLVVAGVYEQFF. As DNA, the CDR3 is TGTGCCAGCAGCTTAGTTGTGGCGGGAGTATATGAGCAGTTCTTC.

This chain connects TRBV24-1 to TRBJ2-7; 12 bases align to TRBD1. Germline loops: CDR1 KGHDR, CDR2 SFDVKD. The CDR3 totals 14 residues. V lost 4 bases, J lost 7 bases, and 4 bases stayed unmatched. The CDR3 DNA follows: TGTGCCACCAGTGAGGGACAGGGGGCTAAAGAGCAGTACTTC. Its protein is CATSEGQGAKEQYF.

The chain has TRBV29-1 and TRBJ1-1; D ambiguous. Between the trimmed V and J ends, which lost 8 bases and 4 bases, there was a span of 14 bases. CDR1 and CDR2 from the germline V gene are SQVTM and ANQGSEA. This CDR3 is 12 amino acids long. CDR3 protein: CSTLNKGTEAFF. The CDR3 region has the DNA TGCAGCACATTGAACAAGGGCACTGAAGCTTTCTTT.

This clonotype was detected ten times or more. V and J are TRBV6-1 and TRBJ2-7, with D possibly being TRBD1 (6 bases). The CDR3 runs 12 residues. Germline V gives CDR1 MNHNS, CDR2 SASEGT. With 4 bases removed from V and 2 bases from J, the gap between germline ends came to 6 bases. The chain's CDR3 is CASSGTAYEQYF. CDR3 nucleotides: TGTGCCAGCAGTGGGACAGCCTACGAGCAGTACTTC.

This clonotype showed up just a few times. V is TRBV3-1 and J is TRBJ1-4; D is unresolved. V lost 1 base, J lost 16 bases, and 22 bases lay in between. This CDR3 contains 15 residues. Germline assignment: CDR1 LGHDT and CDR2 YNNKEL (reference sequence). The CDR3 nucleotides read TGTGCCAGCAGCCAAGGCCCAGAGAAACGGGGAACTGAGTTTTTT. As protein: CASSQGPEKRGTEFF.

The genes are TRBV19 and TRBJ1-1; 7 nucleotides align to TRBD1. Trimming took 6 bases from V and 4 from J; bases not matched to a gene: 8. Germline V CDR1 and CDR2: LNHDA, SQIVND (reference sequence). This CDR3 is built from 14 residues. Here the CDR3 DNA reads TGTGCCAGTAGCCTGACAGGGAAGACCACTGAAGCTTTCTTT. This encodes CASSLTGKTTEAFF.

V and J are TRBV13 and TRBJ2-3; D is uncertain. CDR1 PRHDT and CDR2 FYEKMQ come from the germline V gene (reference sequence). Trimming cost V 4 bases and J 3 bases, with 14 bases left between them. This CDR3 has 15 amino acids. In DNA, the CDR3 is TGTGCCAGCAGCTCTCGATTTGACGAGACAGATACGCAGTATTTT. Translating gives CASSSRFDETDTQYF.

In the case of this clonotype: This sequence may be a read error, since a much larger clone differs from it by one base. The DNA is omitted, as the CDR3 cannot be located on it reliably, and the CDR3 follows TCRdb's listing. The rearrangement joins TRBV3-1 to TRBJ1-3; the table's D call, TRBD1, has no DNA check behind it. The CDR3 contains 15 residues when both ends are counted. Looked up from germline, CDR1 is LGHDT and CDR2 is YNNKEL (reference sequence). CDR3 in amino acids: CASSQGWGAGNTVYF.

The sample holds many counts of this clonotype. A much larger clone is a single base away; this may be a read error. This rearrangement joins TRBV7-9 to TRBJ1-2; perhaps TRBD1 as D (5 bases). CDR3 length: 12 residues. Germline lookup yields CDR1 SEHNR and CDR2 FQNEAQ (reference sequence). The V end lost 1 base, the J end lost 6 bases, and 6 bases lay between the germline ends. The CDR3 DNA reads as TGTGCCAGCAGCTTAGGGGGGAATGGCTACACCTTC. This translates into CASSLGGNGYTF.

The V call is TRBV24-1, the J call TRBJ2-1, with 8 nucleotides matching TRBD2. The V gene end was trimmed by 11 bases and the J gene end by 3 bases; junction bases not matched to a gene: 8. This CDR3 comprises 14 residues. Germline assignment: CDR1 KGHDR and CDR2 SFDVKD. For the CDR3, the DNA is TGTGCCATCAAGGAGCGGGAGTACTACAATGAGCAGTTCTTC. Residues: CAIKEREYYNEQFF.

This clonotype was counted many times. The V and J genes are TRBV24-1 and TRBJ2-7, with 7 bases lining up with TRBD1. From germline, CDR1 is KGHDR and CDR2 SFDVKD. J lost 7 bases, V lost 4 bases, and 12 bases had no gene match. There are 15 residues in the CDR3. Here the CDR3 DNA reads TGTGCCACCAGTGACTCCTCACTACAGGGGAGTGAGCAGTACTTC. This gives the protein CATSDSSLQGSEQYF.

This clonotype was counted at least ten times. The chain employs TRBV20-1 and TRBJ1-2; D is ambiguous. V was clipped by 5 bases and J by 7 bases, with 14 bases between them. The germline gives CDR1 DFQATT, CDR2 SNEGSKA (reference sequence). The CDR3 totals 12 residues. The chain's CDR3 is CSARDRASGYTF. The CDR3 region has the DNA TGCAGTGCTCGCGACCGGGCGTCTGGCTACACCTTC.

This sequence joins TRBV7-7 and TRBJ2-1; D may match TRBD1 or TRBD2 (5 bases each). The CDR3 runs to 11 residues. Germline CDR1 SSHAT, CDR2 FNYEAQ (reference sequence). CDR3 DNA sequence: TGTGCTCAGGGACCCCGAGATGAGCAGTTCTTC. It encodes CAQGPRDEQFF. Variable domain in full (rest from reference TRBV7-7 and TRBJ2-1): GAGVSQSPRYKVTKRGQDVTLRCDPISSHATLYWYQQALGQGPEFLTYFNYEAQPDKSGLPSDRFSAERPEGSISTLTIQRTEQRDSAMYRCAQGPRDEQFFGPGTRLTVL.